This T cell receptor beta chain is from a study of CD8 T cells in Susac syndrome. This CDR3 is built from 13 residues. Germline V gives CDR1 LNHNV, CDR2 YYDKDF (reference sequence). V was cut by 6 bases and J by 6 bases, with 12 bases left in between. Negative isolation was used for CD8+ and CD4+ T cells and FACS enrichment for TEMRA cells. This clonotype came up once. Random-hexamer reverse transcription was applied to roughly 0.5 to 1 ug RNA. An immunoSEQ multiplex PCR amplified TCR beta CDR3 over 54 Vbeta and 13 Jbeta. TCRdb re-analysed the immunoSEQ multiplex PCR reads in MiXCR, keeping a single row per CDR3 protein. Here the sample spans about 150,000 distinct CDR3 sequences, about 95% being singletons.

The chain employs TRBV15 and TRBJ2-1, with D perhaps TRBD1 (6 bases). Sample: CD8+ T cells from PBMCs. The clonotype comes from a human donor with multiple sclerosis. The CDR3 sequence is CATSQQGVNEQFF. The CDR3 nucleotides are TGTGCCACCAGTCAACAGGGAGTCAATGAGCAGTTCTTC.